These T cell receptor beta chains were read from a single sample in a study of cytomegalovirus exposure and HLA in healthy donors. TCRdb's table, derived via immunoSEQ multiplex PCR, lists solely in-frame clones and lacks some. The sample's table shows some 160,000 clones. Sequenced: PBMCs. The receptors stem from a man aged 25 to 40 in good health and CMV-seronegative. Both conserved end residues are part of each CDR3. The order of the fields is V gene, J gene, D gene, CDR3 DNA, CDR3 protein. D genes are given only for firm matches.

TRBV11-2,TRBJ2-7,-,TGTGCCAGCAGCTTAGGGATTGGGAGCTACGAGCAGTACTTC,CASSLGIGSYEQYF
TRBV19,TRBJ2-3,-,TGTGCCAGTAGTATAGGAGCAGGGGATACTACGCAGTATTTT,CASSIGAGDTTQYF
TRBV18,TRBJ1-2,TRBD1,TGTGCCAGCTCACCAGCTTACCCCGACAGGGGCCATGGCTACACCTTC,CASSPAYPDRGHGYTF
TRBV28,TRBJ1-2,-,TGTGCCAGCAGCAGGCCCTACACCTTC,CASSRPYTF
TRBV5-1,TRBJ2-3,TRBD2,TGCGCCAGCAGTTTGAGCGGGAGAAGCACAGATACGCAGTATTTT,CASSLSGRSTDTQYF
TRBV10-3,TRBJ1-4,-,TGTGCCATCAGGGGGCAAAATGAAAAACTGTTTTTT,CAIRGQNEKLFF
TRBV25-1,TRBJ1-2,-,TGTGCCAGCAGTGATCGGGGGGGGCTCTATGGCTACACCTTC,CASSDRGGLYGYTF
TRBV25-1,TRBJ2-3,TRBD2,TGTGCCAGCAGTGAGGCGACTAGCGGGAGGAAGGTAGATACGCAGTATTTT,CASSEATSGRKVDTQYF
TRBV7-8,TRBJ1-2,-,TGTGCCAGCAGCGTCGCGGGGTCACCTGGCTATGGCTACACCTTC,CASSVAGSPGYGYTF
TRBV27,TRBJ2-7,TRBD2,TGTGCCAGCAGTACCACTAGCGGGAGTCTCTACGAGCAGTACTTC,CASSTTSGSLYEQYF
TRBV6-1,TRBJ2-5,-,TGTGCCAGCAGTGATCGCGGGTCGCAAGGGGGAGAGACCCAGTACTTC,CASSDRGSQGGETQYF
TRBV5-4,TRBJ2-2,TRBD2,TGTGCCAGCGGCGGGAGGGCAATCACCGGGGAGCTGTTTTTT,CASGGRAITGELFF
TRBV2,TRBJ2-7,-,TGTGCCAGCATGAGCTCCTACGAGCAGTACTTC,CASMSSYEQYF
TRBV10-2,TRBJ1-1,-,TGCGCCAGCACGACCTCGACAGACCACTTAGGCGCTGAAGCTTTCTTT,CASTTSTDHLGAEAFF
TRBV18,TRBJ1-4,TRBD1,TGTGCCAGCTCTCAGGACAGGGAGTCTGAAAAACTGTTTTTT,CASSQDRESEKLFF
TRBV7-9,TRBJ2-3,-,TGTGCCAGCAGCTCCCCAAAGGGAGCGAGCAGCACAGATACGCAGTATTTT,CASSSPKGASSTDTQYF
TRBV6-6,TRBJ1-1,-,TGTGCCAGCACTCTAAAAACGAACACTGAAGCTTTCTTT,CASTLKTNTEAFF
TRBV5-1,TRBJ2-7,TRBD1,TGCGCCAGCAGCATCGGACAGGGCCCCTACGAGCAGTACTTC,CASSIGQGPYEQYF
TRBV6-5,TRBJ1-5,-,TGTGCCAGCAGGGCAGAATATAGCAATCAGCCCCAGCATTTT,CASRAEYSNQPQHF
TRBV28,TRBJ2-7,-,TGTGCCAGCAGTTTATCCGACAGTTCCTCCGGCGAGCAGTACTTC,CASSLSDSSSGEQYF
TRBV7-2,TRBJ2-3,-,TGTGCCAGCAGCCCCTCACTAGGAGCCGAGGTCGCAGATACGCAGTATTTT,CASSPSLGAEVADTQYF
TRBV7-9,TRBJ1-2,-,TGTGCCAGCAGATTTCAGGGAGGGATGAGCTATGGCTACACCTTC,CASRFQGGMSYGYTF
TRBV6-1,TRBJ2-1,TRBD2,TGTGCCAGCAGTGAATTGGGTAGCGGGAGGGCCTCAGTATACAATGAGCAGTTCTTC,CASSELGSGRASVYNEQFF
TRBV18,TRBJ2-7,-,TGTGCCAGCTCACCGAGCCACCTGAATGCCTACGAGCAGTACTTC,CASSPSHLNAYEQYF
TRBV6-6,TRBJ2-2,-,TGTGCCAGCAGCAGGGGTTCTAACACCGGGGAGCTGTTTTTT,CASSRGSNTGELFF
TRBV7-3,TRBJ2-2,TRBD2,TGTGCCAGCAGCTTAACGCGGACTAGCGAGACCGGGGAGCTGTTTTTT,CASSLTRTSETGELFF
TRBV6-5,TRBJ2-3,-,TGTGCCAGCAGTTACACCCCAGGGGATGGAGCAGATACGCAGTATTTT,CASSYTPGDGADTQYF
TRBV10-3,TRBJ1-1,-,TGTGCCATCAGAGCCGGGGGGAACACTGAAGCTTTCTTT,CAIRAGGNTEAFF
TRBV11-3,TRBJ1-1,-,TGTGCCAGCAGGACGAGAGGGGGAAACACTGAAGCTTTCTTT,CASRTRGGNTEAFF
TRBV4-2,TRBJ2-1,-,TGTGCCAGCAGCCAAGATCTCGGGTACAATGAGCAGTTCTTC,CASSQDLGYNEQFF
TRBV25-1,TRBJ1-2,-,TGTGCCAGCAGTGAACCCGGACGGGAGAACTATGGCTACACCTTC,CASSEPGRENYGYTF
TRBV7-2,TRBJ1-1,-,TGTGCCAGCACCTTAGGGGCAGGGAACACTGAAGCTTTCTTT,CASTLGAGNTEAFF
TRBV19,TRBJ2-1,-,TGTGCCAGTAGTCCCCGAGGAGCGTACAATGAGCAGTTCTTC,CASSPRGAYNEQFF
TRBV7-2,TRBJ2-3,TRBD2,TGTGCCAGCAGCCCAAACGGCGGGAGTCGACATACGCAGTATTTT,CASSPNGGSRHTQYF
TRBV27,TRBJ2-3,-,TGTGCATATGGGTGGGTCCTCACAGATACGCGGTATTTT,CAYGWVLTDTRYF
TRBV27,TRBJ2-1,-,TGTGCCAGCAGTCGACAGGAACCTAACAATGAGCAGTTCTTC,CASSRQEPNNEQFF
TRBV23-1,TRBJ2-1,-,TGCGCCAGCAGCCGGGACCCTCCGGAGGGGCAGTTCTTC,CASSRDPPEGQFF
TRBV28,TRBJ1-3,-,TGTGCCAGCAGTTCCCCCAGGGGAGGGGCCTCTGGAAACACCATATATTTT,CASSSPRGGASGNTIYF
TRBV19,TRBJ1-2,TRBD1,TGTGCCAGTAGTAACGGGACAGGCACTCGTTATAACTATGGCTACACCTTC,CASSNGTGTRYNYGYTF
TRBV29-1,TRBJ1-2,TRBD1,TGCAGCGTTGGTTTTCGGGACAGGGTCCTTTCTTATGGCTACACCTTC,CSVGFRDRVLSYGYTF
TRBV4-2,TRBJ1-5,TRBD1,TGTGCCAGCAGCCAGGACAGGGCAGGCAATCGGCCCCAGCATTTT,CASSQDRAGNRPQHF
TRBV29-1,TRBJ2-1,TRBD2,TGCAGCGTTTACCCTAGCGGGACTGAGCAGTTCTTC,CSVYPSGTEQFF
TRBV21-1,TRBJ2-3,-,TGTGCCAGCAGCAAATTAACTAGCGGAGGCACAGATACGCAGTATTTT,CASSKLTSGGTDTQYF
TRBV14,TRBJ2-5,-,TGTGCCAGCAGCCAAGACTGGGGAGGAGAGACCCAGTACTTC,CASSQDWGGETQYF
TRBV5-1,TRBJ1-2,-,TGCGCCAGCAGCTTGGGGGGTTTTGGGGCCTTAGATGGCTACACCTTC,CASSLGGFGALDGYTF
TRBV6-5,TRBJ2-3,-,TGTGCCAGCAGTTACGCCTCAGGGGTGGGGTCGGATACGCAGTATTTT,CASSYASGVGSDTQYF
TRBV27,TRBJ1-1,TRBD1,TGTGCCAGCACCCCCCGGACAGGCCCTTCGAACACTGAAGCTTTCTTT,CASTPRTGPSNTEAFF
TRBV19,TRBJ1-1,-,TGTGCCAGTAGTAACCCGTACAGGGTAATGGGCACTGAAGCTTTCTTT,CASSNPYRVMGTEAFF
TRBV7-9,TRBJ1-2,-,TGTGCCAGCAGTCAGGACAGCGGACCGGGGGGCTACACCTTC,CASSQDSGPGGYTF
TRBV29-1,TRBJ1-4,-,TGCAGCGCCCCGGCCGGGGGAGAAAAACTGTTTTTT,CSAPAGGEKLFF
TRBV5-6,TRBJ1-4,TRBD1,TGTGCCAGCAGCGGCGGACAGGGTTATACTAATGAAAAACTGTTTTTT,CASSGGQGYTNEKLFF
TRBV28,TRBJ1-1,TRBD1,TGTGCCAGCAGTTTTCAGGGGGGAAGGTACACTGAAGCTTTCTTT,CASSFQGGRYTEAFF
TRBV7-2,TRBJ2-5,-,TGTGCCAGCAGCGAGTCCCAAGAGACCCAGTACTTC,CASSESQETQYF
TRBV5-1,TRBJ1-2,TRBD1,TGCGCCAGCAGCTTGGCCTTGGGGACAGGGAGGGGCTACACCTTC,CASSLALGTGRGYTF
TRBV28,TRBJ2-5,TRBD1,TGTGCCAGCAGTTTACAGGGGGCGAGGGAGACCCAGTACTTC,CASSLQGARETQYF